Listed here are 5 T cell receptor beta chains from one sample, sequenced in a study of T cell responses to AZD1222 COVID-19 vaccine. Repertoires were generated with immunoSEQ multiplex PCR, while TCRdb's copy carries only in-frame clones and drops some. The table has about 120,000 clones, over 75% seen once. Sequencing used peripheral blood, obtained on day 0 of AZD1222 vaccination. These receptors all come from an adult in good health.

The chain uses TRBV6-2 or TRBV6-3 and TRBJ2-7; D gene ambiguous. V was trimmed by 4 bases and J by 6 bases, leaving 10 bases between them. The germline V gene encodes CDR1 MNHEY and CDR2 SVGEGT. The CDR3 is made up of 12 amino acids. The CDR3 protein is CASSLLSVEQYF. In DNA, the CDR3 is TGTGCCAGCAGTTTGTTAAGCGTCGAGCAGTACTTC.

The chain employs TRBV28 and TRBJ1-5; D may be TRBD1 (5 bases). The V and J ends lost 8 bases and 2 bases respectively, with 13 bases between them. This CDR3 region has 14 residues. Germline V gene sequence: CDR1 MDHEN, CDR2 SYDVKM. The CDR3 reads CASGLGGGNQPQHF. The CDR3 bases are TGTGCCAGCGGGCTAGGAGGGGGCAATCAGCCCCAGCATTTT.

This clone has more than one count but fewer than ten. The rearrangement uses TRBV6-5 and TRBJ2-7; 7 bases match TRBD2. Germline CDR1 reads MNHEY; CDR2 reads SVGAGI. Unmatched junction bases numbered 6, after V lost 0 bases and J lost 7 bases. The CDR3 has 14 residues. The CDR3 is CASSYSGGRNEQYF. In DNA, the CDR3 is TGTGCCAGCAGTTACTCCGGCGGGAGAAATGAGCAGTACTTC.

This chain links TRBV9 with TRBJ2-7, with a weak D call TRBD1 (6 bases). Trimming removed 0 bases from V and 7 bases from J, with 14 bases in between. Germline V gene lookup returns CDR1 SGDLS and CDR2 YYNGEE. CDR3 length: 14 residues. For the CDR3, the DNA is TGTGCCAGCAGCGTAGGAGGGGGAGTGGGGGAGCAGTACTTC. Translated, it gives CASSVGGGVGEQYF.

The V and J genes are TRBV19 and TRBJ1-5; unclear D gene. Germline CDR1 reads LNHDA; CDR2 reads SQIVND (reference sequence). This CDR3 spans 15 amino acids. V was trimmed by 6 bases and J by 0 bases, leaving 12 bases between them. CDR3: CASSHITPSNQPQHF. The CDR3 DNA reads TGTGCCAGTAGCCACATCACCCCTAGCAATCAGCCCCAGCATTTT.